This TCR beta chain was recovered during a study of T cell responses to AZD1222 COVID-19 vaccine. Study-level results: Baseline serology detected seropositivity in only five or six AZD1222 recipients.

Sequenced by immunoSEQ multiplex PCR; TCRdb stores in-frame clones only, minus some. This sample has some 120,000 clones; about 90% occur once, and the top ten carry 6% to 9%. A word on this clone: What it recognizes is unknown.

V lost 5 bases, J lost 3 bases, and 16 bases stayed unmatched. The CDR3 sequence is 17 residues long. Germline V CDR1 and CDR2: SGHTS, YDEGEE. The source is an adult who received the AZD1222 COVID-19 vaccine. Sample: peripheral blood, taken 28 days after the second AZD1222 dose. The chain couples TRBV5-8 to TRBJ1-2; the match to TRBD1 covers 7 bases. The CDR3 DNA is TGTGCCAGCAGATTTAGAGTTCGAGGGGACAGCTACTATGGCTACACCTTC. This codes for CASRFRVRGDSYYGYTF.